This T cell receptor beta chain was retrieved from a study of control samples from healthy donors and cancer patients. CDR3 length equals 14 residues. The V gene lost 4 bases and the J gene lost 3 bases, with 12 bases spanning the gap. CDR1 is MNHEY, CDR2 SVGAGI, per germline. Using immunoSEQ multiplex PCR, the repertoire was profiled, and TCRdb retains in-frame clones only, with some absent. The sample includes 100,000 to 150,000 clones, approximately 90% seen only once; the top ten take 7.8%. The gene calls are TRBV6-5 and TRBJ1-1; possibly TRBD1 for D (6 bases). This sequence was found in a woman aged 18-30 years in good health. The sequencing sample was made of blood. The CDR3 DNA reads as TGTGCCAGCAGTTTCGAGGGGGAGGACACTGAAGCTTTCTTT. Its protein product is CASSFEGEDTEAFF.